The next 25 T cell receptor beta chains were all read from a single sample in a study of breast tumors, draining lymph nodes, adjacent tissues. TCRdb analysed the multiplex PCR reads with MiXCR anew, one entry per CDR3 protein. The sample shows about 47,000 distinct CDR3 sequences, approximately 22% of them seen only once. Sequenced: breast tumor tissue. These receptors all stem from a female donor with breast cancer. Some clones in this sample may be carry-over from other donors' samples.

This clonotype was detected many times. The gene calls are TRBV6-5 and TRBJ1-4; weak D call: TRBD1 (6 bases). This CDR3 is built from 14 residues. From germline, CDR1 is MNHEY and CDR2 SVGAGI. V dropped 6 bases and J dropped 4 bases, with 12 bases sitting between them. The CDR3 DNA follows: TGTGCCAGCAGACAGCAGGGGTTTAATGAAAAACTGTTTTTT. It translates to CASRQQGFNEKLFF.

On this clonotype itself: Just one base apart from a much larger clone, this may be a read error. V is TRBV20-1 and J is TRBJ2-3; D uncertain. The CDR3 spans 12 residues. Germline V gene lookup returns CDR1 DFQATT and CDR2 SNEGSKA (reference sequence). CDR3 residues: CGAPALRDTQYF. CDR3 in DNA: TGCGGTGCTCCAGCCCTTCGGGATACGCAGTATTTT.

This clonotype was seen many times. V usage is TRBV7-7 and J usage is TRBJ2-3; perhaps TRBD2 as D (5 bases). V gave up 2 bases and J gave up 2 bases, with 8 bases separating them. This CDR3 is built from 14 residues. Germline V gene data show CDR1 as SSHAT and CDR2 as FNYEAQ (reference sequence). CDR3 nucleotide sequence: TGTGCCAGCAGCTTAAGCGGAGTCACAGATACGCAGTATTTT. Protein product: CASSLSGVTDTQYF.

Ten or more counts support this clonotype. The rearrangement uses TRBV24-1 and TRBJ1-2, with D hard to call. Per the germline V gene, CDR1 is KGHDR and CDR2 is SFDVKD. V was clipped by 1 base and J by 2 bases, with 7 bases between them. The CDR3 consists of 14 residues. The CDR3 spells CATSDLWQNYGYTF. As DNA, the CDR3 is TGTGCCACCAGTGATTTATGGCAAAACTATGGCTACACCTTC.

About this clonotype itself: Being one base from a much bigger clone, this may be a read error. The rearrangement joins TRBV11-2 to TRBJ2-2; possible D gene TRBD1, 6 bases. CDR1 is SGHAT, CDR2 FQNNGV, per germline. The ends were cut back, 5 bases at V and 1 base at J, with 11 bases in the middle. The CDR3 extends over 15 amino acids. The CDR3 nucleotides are TGTGCCAGCAGCACGGAACAGGGGAACACCGGGGAGCTGTTTTTT. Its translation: CASSTEQGNTGELFF.

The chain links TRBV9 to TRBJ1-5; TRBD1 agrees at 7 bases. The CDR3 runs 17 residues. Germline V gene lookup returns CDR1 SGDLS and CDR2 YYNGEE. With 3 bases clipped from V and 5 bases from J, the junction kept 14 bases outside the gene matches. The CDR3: CASSGGDSTDEDQPQHF. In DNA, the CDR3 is TGTGCCAGCAGCGGAGGGGACAGTACGGATGAGGATCAGCCCCAGCATTTT.

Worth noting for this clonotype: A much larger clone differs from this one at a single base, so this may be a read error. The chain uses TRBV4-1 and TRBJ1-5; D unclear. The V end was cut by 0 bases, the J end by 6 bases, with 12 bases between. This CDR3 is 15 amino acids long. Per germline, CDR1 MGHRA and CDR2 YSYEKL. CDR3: CASSQEGSGSQPQHF. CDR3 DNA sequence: TGCGCCAGCAGCCAAGAAGGATCTGGCAGTCAGCCCCAGCATTTT.

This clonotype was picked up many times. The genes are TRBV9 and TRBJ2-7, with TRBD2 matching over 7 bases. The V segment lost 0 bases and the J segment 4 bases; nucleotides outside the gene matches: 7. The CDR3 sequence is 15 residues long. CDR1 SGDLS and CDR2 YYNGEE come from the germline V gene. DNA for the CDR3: TGTGCCAGCAGCGTAGCGGGGGGAGAAGTTTACGAGCAGTACTTC. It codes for CASSVAGGEVYEQYF.

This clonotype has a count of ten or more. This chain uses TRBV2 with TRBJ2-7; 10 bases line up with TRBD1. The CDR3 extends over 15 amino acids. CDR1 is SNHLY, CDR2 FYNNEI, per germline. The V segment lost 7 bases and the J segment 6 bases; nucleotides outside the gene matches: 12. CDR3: CASTLAGTGAPEQYF. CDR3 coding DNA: TGTGCCAGCACCTTAGCCGGGACAGGGGCCCCCGAGCAGTACTTC.

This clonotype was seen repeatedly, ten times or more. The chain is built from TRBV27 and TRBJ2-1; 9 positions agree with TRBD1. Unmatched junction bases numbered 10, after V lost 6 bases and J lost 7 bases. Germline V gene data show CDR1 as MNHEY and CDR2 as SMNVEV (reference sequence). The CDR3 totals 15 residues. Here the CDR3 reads CASRPGQGRGNEQFF. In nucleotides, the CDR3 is TGTGCCAGCAGACCCGGACAGGGGAGGGGGAATGAGCAGTTCTTC.

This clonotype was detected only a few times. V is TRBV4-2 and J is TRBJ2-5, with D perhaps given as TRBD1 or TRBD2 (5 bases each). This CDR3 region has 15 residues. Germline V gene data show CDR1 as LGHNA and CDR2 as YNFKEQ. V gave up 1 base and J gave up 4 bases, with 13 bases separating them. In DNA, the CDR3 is TGTGCCAGCAGCCAAGGGGGACGGCTCGGAGAGACCCAGTACTTC. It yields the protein CASSQGGRLGETQYF.

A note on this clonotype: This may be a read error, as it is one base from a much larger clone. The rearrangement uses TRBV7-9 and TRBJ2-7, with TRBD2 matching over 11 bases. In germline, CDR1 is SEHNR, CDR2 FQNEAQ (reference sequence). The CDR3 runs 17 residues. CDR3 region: CAGSLRLLAGDSYEQYF. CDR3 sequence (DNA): TGTGCCGGCAGCTTACGTCTACTAGCGGGAGATTCCTACGAGCAGTACTTC.

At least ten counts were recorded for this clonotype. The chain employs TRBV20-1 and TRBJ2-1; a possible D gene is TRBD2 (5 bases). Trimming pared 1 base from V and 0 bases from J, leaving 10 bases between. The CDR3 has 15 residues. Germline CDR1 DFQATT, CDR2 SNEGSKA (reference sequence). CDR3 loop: CSARGGVPSYNEQFF. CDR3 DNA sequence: TGCAGTGCTAGAGGGGGAGTCCCCTCCTACAATGAGCAGTTCTTC.

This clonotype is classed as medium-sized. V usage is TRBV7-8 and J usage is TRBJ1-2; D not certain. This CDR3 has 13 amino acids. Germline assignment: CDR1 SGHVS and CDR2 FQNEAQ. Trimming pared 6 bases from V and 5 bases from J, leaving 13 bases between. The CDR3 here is CASRVGDKYGYTF. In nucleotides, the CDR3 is TGTGCCAGCAGGGTGGGAGATAAGTATGGCTACACCTTC.

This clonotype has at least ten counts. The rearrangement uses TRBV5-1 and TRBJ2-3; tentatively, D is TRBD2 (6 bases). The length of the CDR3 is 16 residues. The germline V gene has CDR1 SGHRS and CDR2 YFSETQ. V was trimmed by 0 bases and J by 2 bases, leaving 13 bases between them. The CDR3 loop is CASSLASRGITDTQYF. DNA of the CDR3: TGCGCCAGCAGCTTGGCCAGTCGGGGGATCACAGATACGCAGTATTTT.

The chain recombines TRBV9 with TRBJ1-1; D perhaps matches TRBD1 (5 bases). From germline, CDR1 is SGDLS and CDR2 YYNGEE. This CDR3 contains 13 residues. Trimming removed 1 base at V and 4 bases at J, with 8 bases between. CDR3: CASSVSGTTEAFF. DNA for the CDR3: TGTGCCAGCAGCGTATCAGGGACCACTGAAGCTTTCTTT.

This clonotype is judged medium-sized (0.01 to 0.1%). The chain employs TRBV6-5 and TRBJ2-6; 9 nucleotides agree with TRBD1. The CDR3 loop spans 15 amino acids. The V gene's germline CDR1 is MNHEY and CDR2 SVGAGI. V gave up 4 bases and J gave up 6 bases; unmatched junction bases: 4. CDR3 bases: TGTGCCAGCAGTTTACAGGGGGCTATGGCCAACGTCCTGACTTTC. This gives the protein CASSLQGAMANVLTF.

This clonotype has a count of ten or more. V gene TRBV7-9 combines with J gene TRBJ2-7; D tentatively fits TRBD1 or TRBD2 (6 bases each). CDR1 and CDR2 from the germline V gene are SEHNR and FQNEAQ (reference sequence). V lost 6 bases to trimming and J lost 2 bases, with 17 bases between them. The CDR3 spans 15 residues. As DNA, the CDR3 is TGTGCCAGCAGAAATTTACGGGGGCCTACCTACGAGCAGTACTTC. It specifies CASRNLRGPTYEQYF.

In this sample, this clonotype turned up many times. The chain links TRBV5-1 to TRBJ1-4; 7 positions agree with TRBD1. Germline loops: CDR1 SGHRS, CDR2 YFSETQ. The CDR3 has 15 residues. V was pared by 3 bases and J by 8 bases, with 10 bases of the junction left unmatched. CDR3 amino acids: CASSSSQGSREKLFF. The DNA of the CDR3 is TGCGCCAGCAGCTCTTCACAGGGGAGTAGAGAAAAACTGTTTTTT.

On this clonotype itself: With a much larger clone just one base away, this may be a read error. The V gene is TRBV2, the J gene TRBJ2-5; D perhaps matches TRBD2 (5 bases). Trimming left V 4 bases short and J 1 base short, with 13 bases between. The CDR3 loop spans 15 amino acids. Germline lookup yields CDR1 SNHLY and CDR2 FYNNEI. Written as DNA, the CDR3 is TGTGCCAGCAGTGTTTCCCTAGGGAGCCAAGAGACCCAGTACTTC. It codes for CASSVSLGSQETQYF.

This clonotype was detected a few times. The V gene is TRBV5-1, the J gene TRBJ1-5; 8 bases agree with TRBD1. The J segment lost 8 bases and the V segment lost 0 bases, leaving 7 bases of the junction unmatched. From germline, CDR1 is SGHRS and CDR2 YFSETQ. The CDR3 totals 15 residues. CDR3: CASSLVAGGVEPQHF. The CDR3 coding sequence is TGCGCCAGCAGCTTGGTGGCAGGGGGCGTAGAGCCCCAGCATTTT.

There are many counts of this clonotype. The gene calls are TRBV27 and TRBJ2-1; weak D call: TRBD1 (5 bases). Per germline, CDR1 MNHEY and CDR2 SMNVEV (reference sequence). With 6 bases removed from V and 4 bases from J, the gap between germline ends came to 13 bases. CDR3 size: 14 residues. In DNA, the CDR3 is TGTGCCAGCAGGAGAGAACAGGTATACAATGAGCAGTTCTTC. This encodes CASRREQVYNEQFF.

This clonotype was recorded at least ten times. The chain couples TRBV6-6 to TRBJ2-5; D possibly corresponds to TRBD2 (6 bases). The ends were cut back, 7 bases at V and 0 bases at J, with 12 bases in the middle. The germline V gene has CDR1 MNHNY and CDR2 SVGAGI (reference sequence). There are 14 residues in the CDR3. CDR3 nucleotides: TGTGCCAGCATGGGACTCCCGTACCAAGAGACCCAGTACTTC. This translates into CASMGLPYQETQYF.

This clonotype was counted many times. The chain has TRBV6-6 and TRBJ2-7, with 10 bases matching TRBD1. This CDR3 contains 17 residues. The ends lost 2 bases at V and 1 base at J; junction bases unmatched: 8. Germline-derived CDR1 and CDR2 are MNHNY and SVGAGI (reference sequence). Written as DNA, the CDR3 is TGTGCCAGCAGTTACAATGACAGGGGGCGAGGATCCTACGAGCAGTACTTC. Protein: CASSYNDRGRGSYEQYF.

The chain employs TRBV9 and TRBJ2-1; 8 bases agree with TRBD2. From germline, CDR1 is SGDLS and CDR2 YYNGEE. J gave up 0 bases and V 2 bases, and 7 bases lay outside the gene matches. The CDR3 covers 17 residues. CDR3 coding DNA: TGTGCCAGCAGCGTTTCCACTAGCGGCAGCTCCTACAATGAGCAGTTCTTC. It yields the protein CASSVSTSGSSYNEQFF. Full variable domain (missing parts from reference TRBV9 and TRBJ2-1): DSGVTQTPKHLITATGQRVTLRCSPRSGDLSVYWYQQSLDQGLQFLIQYYNGEERAKGNILERFSAQQFPDLHSELNLSSLELGDSALYFCASSVSTSGSSYNEQFFGPGTRLTVL.